One sample yielded the 25 T cell receptor beta chains listed below, sequenced in a study of regulatory T cells in long-lasting Graves disease. Building the TCR beta libraries relied on iRepertoire HTBI primers, and CDR3 regions underwent Arm-PCR. TCRdb fed the multiplex PCR reads into MiXCR, producing one record per CDR3 protein. Among about 400,000 distinct CDR3 sequences listed, 20% were seen once. As to time point: persistent/refractory GD, antithyroid drugs over 5 years with positive TRAb. With RNA extracted from PBMCs as input, the TCR library was made. The material was peripheral blood mononuclear cells (PBMCs), obtained when the disease was refractory, from a patient treated with antithyroid drugs. The source is a female donor with Graves disease.

The chain has TRBV14 and TRBJ2-7; a weak D match, TRBD1 (5 bases). The germline V gene has CDR1 SGHDN and CDR2 FVKESK. Trimming removed 1 base at V and 6 bases at J, with 7 bases between. This CDR3 is built from 12 residues. The CDR3 DNA reads TGTGCCAGCAGCCAAGTAGGGGTCGAGCAGTACTTC. Protein sequence: CASSQVGVEQYF. The full variable domain, its missing parts supplied by reference TRBV14 and TRBJ2-7, is EAGVTQFPSHSVIEKGQTVTLRCDPISGHDNLYWYRRVMGKEIKFLLHFVKESKQDESGMPNNRFLAERTGGTYSTLKVQPAELEDSGVYFCASSQVGVEQYFGPGTRLTVT.

This clonotype was detected many times. The chain has TRBV6-1 and TRBJ2-7, with D hard to call. Germline V gene lookup returns CDR1 MNHNS and CDR2 SASEGT. This CDR3 is 15 amino acids long. Trimming took 1 base from V and 0 from J, leaving 10 bases between them. The CDR3 spells CASSEDGSSSYEQYF. As DNA, the CDR3 is TGTGCCAGCAGTGAAGACGGATCGAGCTCCTACGAGCAGTACTTC.

The rearrangement joins TRBV29-1 to TRBJ2-5; D not resolved. The CDR3 contains 13 residues. Germline V gives CDR1 SQVTM, CDR2 ANQGSEA. The V end lost 6 bases, the J end lost 0 bases, and 11 bases lay between the germline ends. The CDR3 loop reads CSVVQSYQETQYF. The CDR3 nucleotides read TGCAGCGTGGTACAGTCGTACCAAGAGACCCAGTACTTC. Supplemented by reference TRBV29-1 and TRBJ2-5, the full variable domain reads SAVISQKPSRDICQRGTSLTIQCQVDSQVTMMFWYRQQPGQSLTLIATANQGSEATYESGFVIDKFPISRPNLTFSTLTVSNMSPEDSSIYLCSVVQSYQETQYFGPGTRLLVL.

The chain links TRBV7-9 to TRBJ1-6; TRBD1 matches 7 bases. The CDR3 extends over 15 amino acids. V was pared by 5 bases and J by 10 bases, with 11 bases of the junction left unmatched. Per the germline V gene, CDR1 is SEHNR and CDR2 is FQNEAQ (reference sequence). The CDR3 nucleotides are TGTGCCAGCAGCCAAGCCTCCGGGACAGACTCACCCCTCCACTTT. Translated, it gives CASSQASGTDSPLHF.

Of note for this clonotype: A read error may explain this, as a much larger clone is one base away. V usage is TRBV7-2 and J usage is TRBJ2-5; D gene ambiguous. Germline V gene sequence: CDR1 SGHTA, CDR2 FQGNSA. The CDR3 totals 16 residues. The CDR3 reads CAISLALSKTAETQYF. As DNA, the CDR3 is TGTGCCATCAGCTTAGCCTTATCTAAGACGGCAGAGACCCAGTACTTC.

On this clonotype itself: Since a much larger clone is just one base distant, this may be a read error. The CDR3 loop is CSARDVAGINGQYF. Written as DNA, the CDR3 is TGCAGTGCTAGAGATGTGGCAGGGATAAACGGGCAGTACTTC. The gene calls are TRBV20-1 and TRBJ2-7; a possible D gene is TRBD1 (5 bases). This CDR3 has 14 residues. From germline, CDR1 is DFQATT and CDR2 SNEGSKA (reference sequence). V lost 0 bases to trimming and J lost 9 bases, with 18 bases between them.

This clonotype was recorded many times. V usage is TRBV12-3 or TRBV12-4 and J usage is TRBJ1-3; maybe TRBD1 (5 bases). The CDR3 runs 17 residues. Trimming left V 1 base short and J 2 bases short, with 15 bases between. CDR3 sequence (DNA): TGTGCCAGCAGTTTAGTCATGGGGGAGAAGGCTGGAAACACCATATATTTT. Protein: CASSLVMGEKAGNTIYF.

Concerning this clonotype itself: A read error may be the cause here, since a much bigger clone is one base away. The V gene is TRBV7-9, the J gene TRBJ2-7; TRBD1 aligns across 7 bases. Germline V gene data show CDR1 as SEHNR and CDR2 as FQNEAQ (reference sequence). The CDR3 runs to 13 residues. In nucleotides, the CDR3 is TGTGCCAGCAGCCTCCGGGACAGCTACAAGCAGTACTTC. Amino acids: CASSLRDSYKQYF.

Many counts were recorded for this clonotype. The chain has TRBV11-1 and TRBJ1-1; D remains unclear. Germline V gene data show CDR1 as SGHAT and CDR2 as FQDESV (reference sequence). The CDR3 extends over 13 amino acids. V was shortened by 6 bases and J by 6 bases, with 14 bases between the two germline ends. The CDR3 coding sequence is TGTGCCAGCAGGATCGGGGTGGGCGCTGAAGCTTTCTTT. Its translation is CASRIGVGAEAFF.

A single count supports this clonotype. The chain has TRBV29-1 and TRBJ1-1; no definite D call. Trimming took off 1 base at V and 11 bases at J, with 8 bases between the two ends. This CDR3 has 10 residues. Germline CDR1 SQVTM, CDR2 ANQGSEA. CDR3 in DNA: TGCAGCGTTGAAGGGGAAGGGGCTTTCTTT. This gives the protein CSVEGEGAFF.

The rearrangement links TRBV5-6 to TRBJ2-7; D tentatively fits TRBD1 or TRBD2 (5 bases each). CDR3 size: 14 residues. Per germline, CDR1 SGHDT and CDR2 YYEEEE. Trimming pared 4 bases from V and 6 bases from J, leaving 17 bases between. CDR3 DNA sequence: TGTGCCAGCAGCCCACAATTAGGGACGGCCGAGCAGTACTTC. Amino acid sequence: CASSPQLGTAEQYF. Looking up the rest from reference TRBV5-6 and TRBJ2-7 gives the full variable domain: DAGVTQSPTHLIKTRGQQVTLRCSPKSGHDTVSWYQQALGQGPQFIFQYYEEEERQRGNFPDRFSGHQFPNYSSELNVNALLLGDSALYLCASSPQLGTAEQYFGPGTRLTVT.

This clonotype was picked up a small number of times. The chain carries TRBV6-1 and TRBJ2-5, with D perhaps given as TRBD1 or TRBD2 (6 bases each). The CDR3 runs to 14 residues. The V gene lost 0 bases and the J gene lost 5 bases, with 10 bases spanning the gap. Germline V gives CDR1 MNHNS, CDR2 SASEGT. This CDR3 reads CASSEAGGWETQYF. CDR3 coding DNA: TGTGCCAGCAGTGAAGCAGGGGGGTGGGAGACCCAGTACTTC.

V usage is TRBV11-2 and J usage is TRBJ2-1, with 8 positions matching TRBD2. V lost 4 bases to trimming and J lost 8 bases; unmatched junction nucleotides: 16. Germline CDR1 and CDR2: SGHAT and FQNNGV. The CDR3 is made up of 17 amino acids. The CDR3 region is CASSSRVSGAPGDEQFF. The CDR3 DNA reads as TGTGCCAGCAGCTCCCGGGTTAGCGGGGCCCCGGGCGATGAGCAGTTCTTC.

This clonotype was seen only once. Possible read error: a much larger clone is one base away. The V gene is TRBV30, the J gene TRBJ1-2; no clear D. The germline CDR1 and CDR2 sequences are GTSNPN and SVGIG (reference sequence). The CDR3 loop spans 13 amino acids. This CDR3 reads CVCQTLVLYGYTF. The CDR3 DNA follows: TGTGTGTGCCAAACTCTCGTATTGTATGGCTACACCTTC. Full variable domain (missing parts from reference TRBV30 and TRBJ1-2): SQTIHQWPATLVQPVGSPLSLECTVEGTSNPNLYWYRQAAGRGLQLLFYSVGIGQISSEVPQNLSASRPQDRQFILSSKKLLLSDSGFYLCVCQTLVLYGYTFGSGTRLTVV.

Comment on this clonotype: This may stem from a read error, because a much larger clone lies one nucleotide away. The gene calls are TRBV6-5 and TRBJ2-7, with D unclear. Germline-derived CDR1 and CDR2 are MNHEY and SVGAGI. The CDR3 is 16 amino acids. Trimming cost V 4 bases and J 5 bases, with 21 bases left between them. In nucleotides, the CDR3 is TGTGCCAGCAGTTCACCGAGACTGGGGTTGAACCACGAGCAGTACTTC. It translates to CASSSPRLGLNHEQYF.

The chain recombines TRBV19 with TRBJ1-5; D call uncertain. The CDR3 sequence is 15 residues long. Trimming took 5 bases from V and 4 from J, leaving 15 bases between them. Germline CDR1 reads LNHDA; CDR2 reads SQIVND (reference sequence). The CDR3 nucleotides read TGTGCCAGTAGTGCGCGACTCACCCCGAATCAGCCCCAGCATTTT. This sequence encodes CASSARLTPNQPQHF. The complete variable domain, with remaining parts taken from reference TRBV19 and TRBJ1-5, reads DGGITQSPKYLFRKEGQNVTLSCEQNLNHDAMYWYRQDPGQGLRLIYYSQIVNDFQKGDIAEGYSVSREKKESFPLTVTSAQKNPTAFYLCASSARLTPNQPQHFGDGTRLSIL.

This clonotype was counted ten times or more. The junction departs from germline at one end; a sequencing error may be responsible. The V and J genes are TRBV6-1 and TRBJ2-7; D possibly matches TRBD1 or TRBD2 (5 bases each). Germline CDR1 and CDR2: MNHNS and SASEGT. The CDR3 totals 14 residues. CDR3 loop: CASRRDRATGSLNF. In nucleotides, the CDR3 is TGTGCCAGCAGGAGGGACCGCGCTACTGGGAGCTTGAACTTC.

The J gene is TRBJ2-7, the V gene TRBV20-1, with D uncertain. Germline V gene sequence: CDR1 DFQATT, CDR2 SNEGSKA (reference sequence). Trimming pared 4 bases from V and 4 bases from J, leaving 14 bases between. The CDR3 has 13 amino acids. DNA for the CDR3: TGCAGTGCTAAGCTGTCACCTTTATACGAGCAGTACTTC. Residues: CSAKLSPLYEQYF.

This clonotype has a handful of counts. The CDR3 sequence: CASSPNPAGANVLTF. The CDR3 DNA is TGTGCCAGCAGCCCAAATCCCGCTGGGGCCAACGTCCTGACTTTC. This chain joins TRBV11-2 and TRBJ2-6; D gene uncertain. Trimming pared 5 bases from V and 2 bases from J, leaving 10 bases between. The germline V gene has CDR1 SGHAT and CDR2 FQNNGV. The length of the CDR3 is 15 residues.

V and J are TRBV7-8 and TRBJ2-1, with no clear D. The germline V gene has CDR1 SGHVS and CDR2 FQNEAQ. Trimming shortened V by 1 base and J by 6 bases, and 16 bases separated the two germline ends. The CDR3 runs to 16 residues. The CDR3 DNA reads as TGTGCCAGCAGCTTAGTCCGGCCCAGCGCCCCCAATGAGCAGTTCTTC. As protein: CASSLVRPSAPNEQFF.

The chain carries TRBV6-5 and TRBJ1-1; unclear D gene. With 0 bases removed from V and 1 base from J, the gap between germline ends came to 12 bases. The CDR3 is made up of 16 amino acids. Germline assignment: CDR1 MNHEY and CDR2 SVGAGI. The CDR3 here is CASSYSFYTKNTEAFF. CDR3 sequence (DNA): TGTGCCAGCAGTTACTCTTTTTATACGAAGAACACTGAAGCTTTCTTT.

This clonotype was seen repeatedly, ten times or more. The chain carries TRBV18 and TRBJ1-4; D might be TRBD1 (6 bases). The CDR3 totals 14 residues. Germline values: CDR1 KGHSH, CDR2 LQKENI. Trimming pared 6 bases from V and 8 bases from J, leaving 16 bases between. In DNA form, the CDR3 reads TGTGCCAGCTCTGCAGGGGCGCAGGAGGAAAAACTGTTTTTT. Its protein product is CASSAGAQEEKLFF.

This clonotype was counted many times. The chain combines TRBV20-1 with TRBJ2-7, with D hard to call. V shed 7 bases and J shed 0 bases, with 10 bases lying between them. This CDR3 is 12 amino acids long. Germline loops: CDR1 DFQATT, CDR2 SNEGSKA (reference sequence). The CDR3 DNA reads as TGCAGTGGCACTCGGAACTCCTACGAGCAGTACTTC. Translated: CSGTRNSYEQYF.

CDR3 coding DNA: TGTGCCAGCAGCTTTGCAGGCTCTGGAAACACCATATATTTT. It codes for CASSFAGSGNTIYF. V usage is TRBV7-9 and J usage is TRBJ1-3; D ambiguous. Germline V lookup: CDR1 SEHNR, CDR2 FQNEAQ (reference sequence). The CDR3 is 14 residues long. The V gene lost 3 bases and the J gene lost 0 bases, with 6 bases spanning the gap.

The J gene is TRBJ2-6, the V gene TRBV12-3 or TRBV12-4; 10 positions match TRBD1. J was trimmed by 0 bases and V by 7 bases; bases with no gene match: 12. This CDR3 has 19 residues. The CDR3 nucleotides are TGTGCCAGCACTCTTTATACGGACAGGGGGGGCTCTGGGGCCAACGTCCTGACTTTC. It specifies CASTLYTDRGGSGANVLTF.